Sequencing of this TCR beta chain was carried out in a study of shared clonotypes between healthy human individuals. Profiled with immunoSEQ multiplex PCR; TCRdb holds only in-frame clones, not every one. The sample shows around 1.9 million clones, roughly 93% of them seen only once. Naive CD8 cells lacked CD45RO, underwent positive selection for CCR7 and left out terminally differentiated effector memory CD45RA+ cells. About this clone itself: Its antigen remains unidentified.

The germline CDR1 and CDR2 sequences are SGHDN and FVKESK. The V end lost 7 bases, the J end lost 1 base, and 4 bases lay between the germline ends. The length of the CDR3 is 11 residues. The study's findings and limits: Larger estimated richness was generally recorded for naive subsets relative to memory subsets. The sharing of approximately 5.1% of naive CD4 clonotypes was seen across a handful of donors.

This rearrangement joins TRBV14 to TRBJ2-5; D is undetermined. This TCR came from a man aged 18 to 30 in good health. Some clones in this sample may be carry-over from other donors' samples. The sequenced sample was naive CD8+ T cells from PBMCs. CDR3 sequence reads: CASTSQETQYF. CDR3 nucleotides: TGTGCCAGCACGTCCCAAGAGACCCAGTACTTC.